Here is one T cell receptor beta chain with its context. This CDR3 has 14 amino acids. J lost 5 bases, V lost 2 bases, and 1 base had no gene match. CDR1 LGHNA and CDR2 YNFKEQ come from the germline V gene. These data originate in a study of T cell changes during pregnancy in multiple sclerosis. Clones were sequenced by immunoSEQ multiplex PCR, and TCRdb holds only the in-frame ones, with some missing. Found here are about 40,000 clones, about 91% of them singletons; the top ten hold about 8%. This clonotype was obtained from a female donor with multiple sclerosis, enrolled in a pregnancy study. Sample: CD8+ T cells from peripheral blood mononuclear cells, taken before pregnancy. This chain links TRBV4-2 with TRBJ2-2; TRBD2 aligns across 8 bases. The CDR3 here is CASSQRGGTGELFF. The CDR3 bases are TGTGCCAGCAGCCAACGGGGGGGAACCGGGGAGCTGTTTTTT.